These T cell receptor beta chains were read from a single sample in a study of CXCR3-negative and CXCR3-positive naive CD8 T cells. TCRdb re-called the 5' RACE reads; one entry per CDR3 protein, DNA not given. The ten most abundant clones cover 0.7% to 0.95% of a sample with under 75,000 distinct CDR3 sequences. Sequencing was performed on naive CXCR3+ CD8+ T cells from blood. Receptor source: a human donor in good health. Some clones in this sample may be carry-over from other donors' samples. Both conserved end residues are part of each CDR3.

CDR3	V	J
CASSQGSEAANEKLFF	TRBV4-3	TRBJ1-4
CATSSAGNYGYTF	TRBV15	TRBJ1-2
CSVEDPFGLKSSGNTIYF	TRBV29-1	TRBJ1-3
CASSLVSGYEQYF	TRBV7-9	TRBJ2-7
CSASPTPGGRTNEKLFF	TRBV20-1	TRBJ1-4
CASSPGPPGETQYF	TRBV28	TRBJ2-5
CASSLVGGSTDTQYF	TRBV7-2	TRBJ2-3
CSVEDPVTAPYEQYF	TRBV29-1	TRBJ2-7
CASSQKVEGDTDTQYF	TRBV14	TRBJ2-3
CASSQGEGNTIYF	TRBV4-3	TRBJ1-3
CASSRDSGWSTDTQYF	TRBV12-3/TRBV12-4	TRBJ2-3
CASSSWGGADATNEKLFF	TRBV27	TRBJ1-4
CASSLLAEYNEQFF	TRBV5-4	TRBJ2-1
CASSLGQADVNTGELFF	TRBV7-9	TRBJ2-2
CASSSGGGRSYEQYF	TRBV18	TRBJ2-7
CASSPSEVNGYTF	TRBV5-1	TRBJ1-2
CATSSGLTLNEQFF	TRBV15	TRBJ2-1